This record concerns one T cell receptor beta chain sequence. Original handling: Counts of nucleated cells, estimated from reference gene primer amplification, were obtained. Here immunoSEQ multiplex PCR was the method, and the copy in TCRdb shows in-frame clones only, minus some. The V and J calls and clone size were taken over from that table, and D and trimming were inferred from the DNA. This table has over 300,000 clones, 83% appearing once. This sample is drawn from a study of blood T cell repertoires in COVID-19. The CDR3 extends over 13 amino acids. CDR1 is MNHEY and CDR2 is SMNVEV in the germline V gene (reference sequence). V lost 7 bases to trimming and J lost 8 bases; unmatched junction nucleotides: 10.

This receptor was taken from a woman aged 45-59 years with acute or convalescent COVID-19. The material sequenced was peripheral blood. The V gene is TRBV27, the J gene TRBJ1-1; 7 positions match TRBD1. The CDR3 bases are TGTGCCAGCACCCACAGGGGTCGAGGGGAAGCTTTCTTT. This codes for CASTHRGRGEAFF.